This T cell receptor (beta chain) was sequenced for a study of blood T cell repertoires in COVID-19. Turning to the study itself: Samples taken during acute and convalescent COVID-19 were collected in the United States, Italy and Spain.

TCRdb keeps only in-frame clones here, not all; method: immunoSEQ multiplex PCR. The data contain 200,000 to 300,000 clones, 75% to 85% of them singletons. The germline V gene encodes CDR1 KGHSH and CDR2 LQKENI. J was trimmed by 3 bases and V by 4 bases; bases with no gene match: 9. The CDR3 spans 16 residues. Sequenced: peripheral blood. This TCR was recovered from a human donor in a cohort sampled during active COVID-19. J is TRBJ2-7 and V is TRBV18; 10 nucleotides agree with TRBD1. Written as DNA, the CDR3 is TGTGCCAGCTCACGTTCCGGGACAGGGGTCGACTACGAGCAGTACTTC. Residues: CASSRSGTGVDYEQYF.